This T cell receptor (beta chain) was recorded in a study of post-analysis software for immune sequencing data. Whole-study findings and limits: Patients had higher frequencies than controls of roughly 5 TRBV segments, including TRBV5-6, TRBV5-1 and TRBV20-1.

A remark on this clonotype: Its target is not known.

The library was made from cDNA and included unique molecular identifiers. MiXCR, run by TCRdb on the PCR reads, gives a single entry per CDR3 protein. The sample lists approximately 770,000 distinct CDR3 sequences, roughly 50% occurring once. Germline CDR1 DFQATT, CDR2 SNEGSKA (reference sequence). The CDR3 has 14 amino acids. Trimming took 6 bases from V and 4 from J; bases not matched to a gene: 9. The chain joins TRBV20-1 to TRBJ2-1, with TRBD2 matching 7 bases. The specimen was blood. This TCR derives from a girl aged 5 to 17 with multiple sclerosis. CDR3 amino acids: CSASGWRGYNEQFF. In DNA form, the CDR3 reads TGCAGTGCCAGCGGGTGGCGGGGGTACAATGAGCAGTTCTTC.